This note documents a single TCR beta chain sequence. The junction had 5 bases not matched to a gene; V was cut back by 4 bases and J by 0 bases. There are 15 residues in the CDR3. CDR1 is KGHSH and CDR2 is LQKENI in the germline V gene. The data stem from a study of response to subunit inactivated influenza vaccine. TCRdb ran MiXCR on the RT-PCR reads and lists one entry per CDR3 protein. The repertoire includes roughly 620,000 distinct CDR3 sequences, 11% of them detected once, and roughly 11% sits in the top ten. In addition, the sample was reused for a study of T cells expressing NK-cell markers. This second study says: With UMIs, 5'RACE template switching was used to make TCR beta cDNA.

The clonotype originates from a man aged 50 to 59 who received an inactivated influenza vaccine. The V call is TRBV18, the J call TRBJ2-7, with 8 bases aligning to TRBD2. The material was PBMCs from blood, obtained on the day of vaccination. CDR3 residues: CASSQGLVSSYEQYF. The CDR3 coding sequence is TGTGCCAGCTCACAGGGACTAGTGAGCTCCTACGAGCAGTACTTC.